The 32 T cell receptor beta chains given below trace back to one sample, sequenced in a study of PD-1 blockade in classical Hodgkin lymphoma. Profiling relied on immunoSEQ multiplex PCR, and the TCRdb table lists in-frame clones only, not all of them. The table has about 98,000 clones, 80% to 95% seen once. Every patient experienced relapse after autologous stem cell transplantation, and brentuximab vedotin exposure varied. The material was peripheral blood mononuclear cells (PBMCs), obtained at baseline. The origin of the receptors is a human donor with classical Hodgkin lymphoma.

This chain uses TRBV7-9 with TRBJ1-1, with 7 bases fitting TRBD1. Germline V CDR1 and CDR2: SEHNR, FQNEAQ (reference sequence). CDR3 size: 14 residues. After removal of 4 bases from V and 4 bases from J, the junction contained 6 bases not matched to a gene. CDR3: CASSYRQGSTEAFF. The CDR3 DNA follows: TGTGCCAGCAGCTATCGACAGGGAAGCACTGAAGCTTTCTTT.

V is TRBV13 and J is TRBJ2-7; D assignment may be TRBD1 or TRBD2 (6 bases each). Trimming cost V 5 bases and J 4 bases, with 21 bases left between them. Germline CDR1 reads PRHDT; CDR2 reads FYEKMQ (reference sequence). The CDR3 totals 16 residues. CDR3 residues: CASSGAGEVRSYEQYF. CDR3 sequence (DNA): TGTGCCAGCAGCGGAGCAGGGGAGGTGAGGAGTTACGAGCAGTACTTC. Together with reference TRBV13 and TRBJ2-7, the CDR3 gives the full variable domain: AAGVIQSPRHLIKEKRETATLKCYPIPRHDTVYWYQQGPGQDPQFLISFYEKMQSDKGSIPDRFSAQQFSDYHSELNMSSLELGDSALYFCASSGAGEVRSYEQYFGPGTRLTVT.

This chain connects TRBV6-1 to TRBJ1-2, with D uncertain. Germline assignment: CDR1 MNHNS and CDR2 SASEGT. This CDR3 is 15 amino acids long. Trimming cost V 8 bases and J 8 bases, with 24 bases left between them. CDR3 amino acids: CASQTALGRTGGYTF. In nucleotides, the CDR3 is TGTGCCAGCCAAACCGCCCTAGGGAGAACTGGGGGCTACACCTTC.

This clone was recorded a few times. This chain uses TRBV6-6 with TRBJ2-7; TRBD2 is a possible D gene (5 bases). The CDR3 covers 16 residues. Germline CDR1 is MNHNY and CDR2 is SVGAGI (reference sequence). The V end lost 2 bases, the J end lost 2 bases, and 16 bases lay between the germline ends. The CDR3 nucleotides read TGTGCCAGCAGTTACCCGGAGGACGGAGAAACCTACGAGCAGTACTTC. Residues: CASSYPEDGETYEQYF.

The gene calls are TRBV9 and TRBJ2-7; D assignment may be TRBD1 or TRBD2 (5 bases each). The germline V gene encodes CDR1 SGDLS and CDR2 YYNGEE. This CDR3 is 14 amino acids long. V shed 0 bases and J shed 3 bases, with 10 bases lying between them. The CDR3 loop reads CASSVAGTGYEQYF. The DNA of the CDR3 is TGTGCCAGCAGCGTAGCTGGGACGGGCTACGAGCAGTACTTC. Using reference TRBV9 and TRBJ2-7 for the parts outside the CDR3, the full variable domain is DSGVTQTPKHLITATGQRVTLRCSPRSGDLSVYWYQQSLDQGLQFLIQYYNGEERAKGNILERFSAQQFPDLHSELNLSSLELGDSALYFCASSVAGTGYEQYFGPGTRLTVT.

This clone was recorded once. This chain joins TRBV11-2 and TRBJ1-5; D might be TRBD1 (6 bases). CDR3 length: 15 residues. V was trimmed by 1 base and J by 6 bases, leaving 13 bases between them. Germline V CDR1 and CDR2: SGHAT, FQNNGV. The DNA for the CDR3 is TGTGCCAGCAGCTTAGCTACAGGGTCTCTTCAGCCCCAGCATTTT. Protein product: CASSLATGSLQPQHF.

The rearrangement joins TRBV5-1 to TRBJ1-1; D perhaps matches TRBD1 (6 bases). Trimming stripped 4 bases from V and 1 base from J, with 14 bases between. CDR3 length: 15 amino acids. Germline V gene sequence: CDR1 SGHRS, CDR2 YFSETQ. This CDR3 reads CASSQPGQPNTEAFF. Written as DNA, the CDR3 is TGCGCCAGCAGCCAACCGGGACAACCGAACACTGAAGCTTTCTTT.

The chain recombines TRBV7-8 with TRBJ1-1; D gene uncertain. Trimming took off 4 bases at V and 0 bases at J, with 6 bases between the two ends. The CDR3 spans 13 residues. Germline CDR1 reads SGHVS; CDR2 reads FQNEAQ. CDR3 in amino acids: CASSWEMNTEAFF. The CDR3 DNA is TGTGCCAGCAGCTGGGAAATGAACACTGAAGCTTTCTTT.

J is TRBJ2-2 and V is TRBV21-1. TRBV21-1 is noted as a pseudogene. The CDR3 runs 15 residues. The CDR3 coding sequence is TGTGCCAGCAGCAGTCCTCGGACGAGGACCGGGGAGCTGTTTTTT. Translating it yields CASSSPRTRTGELFF.

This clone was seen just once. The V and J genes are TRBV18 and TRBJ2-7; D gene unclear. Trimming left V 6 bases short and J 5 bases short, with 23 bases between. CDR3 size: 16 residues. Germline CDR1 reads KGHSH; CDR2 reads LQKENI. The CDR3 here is CASSRAPQSHLDEQYF. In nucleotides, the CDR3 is TGTGCCAGCTCGCGAGCTCCACAGAGCCACCTGGACGAGCAGTACTTC.

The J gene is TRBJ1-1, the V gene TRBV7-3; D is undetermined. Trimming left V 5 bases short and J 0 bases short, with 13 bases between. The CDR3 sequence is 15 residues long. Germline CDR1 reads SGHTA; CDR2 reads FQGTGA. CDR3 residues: CASSPFWVVNTEAFF. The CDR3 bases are TGTGCCAGCAGCCCATTCTGGGTAGTGAACACTGAAGCTTTCTTT.

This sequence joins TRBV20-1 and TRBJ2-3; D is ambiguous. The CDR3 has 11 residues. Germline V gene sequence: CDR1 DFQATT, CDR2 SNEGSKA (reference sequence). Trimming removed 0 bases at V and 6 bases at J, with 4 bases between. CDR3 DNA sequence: TGCAGTGCTAGAGAGGTGGATACGCAGTATTTT. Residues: CSAREVDTQYF.

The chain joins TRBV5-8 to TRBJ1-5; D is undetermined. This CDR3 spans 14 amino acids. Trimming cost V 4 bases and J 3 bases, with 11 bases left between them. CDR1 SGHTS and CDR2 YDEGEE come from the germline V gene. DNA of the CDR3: TGTGCCAGCAGCCCGCCAGGATACAATCAGCCCCAGCATTTT. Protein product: CASSPPGYNQPQHF.

CDR3 region: CASSYLPGGSSYEQYF. CDR3 nucleotides: TGTGCCAGCAGCTACCTTCCCGGGGGTAGCTCCTACGAGCAGTACTTC. The V gene is TRBV11-2, the J gene TRBJ2-7; D perhaps matches TRBD2 (6 bases). Trimming stripped 4 bases from V and 0 bases from J, with 16 bases between. This CDR3 is 16 amino acids long. CDR1 SGHAT and CDR2 FQNNGV come from the germline V gene.

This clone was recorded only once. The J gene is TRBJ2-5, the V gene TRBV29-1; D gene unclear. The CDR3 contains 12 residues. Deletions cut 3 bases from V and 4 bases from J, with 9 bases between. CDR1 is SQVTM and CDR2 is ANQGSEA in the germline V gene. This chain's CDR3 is CSVEYDGETQYF. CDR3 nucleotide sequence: TGCAGCGTTGAGTACGACGGAGAGACCCAGTACTTC.

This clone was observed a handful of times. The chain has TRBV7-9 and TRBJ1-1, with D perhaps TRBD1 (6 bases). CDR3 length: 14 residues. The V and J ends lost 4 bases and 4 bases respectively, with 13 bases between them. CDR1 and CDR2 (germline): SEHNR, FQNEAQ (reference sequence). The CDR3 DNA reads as TGTGCCAGCAGCTCGCCTCAGGGGCCCACTGAAGCTTTCTTT. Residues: CASSSPQGPTEAFF.

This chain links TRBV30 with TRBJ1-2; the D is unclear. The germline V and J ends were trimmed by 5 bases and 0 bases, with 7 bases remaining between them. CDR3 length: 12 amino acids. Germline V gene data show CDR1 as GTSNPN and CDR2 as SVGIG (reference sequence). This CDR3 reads CAWSHPNYGYTF. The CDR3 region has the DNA TGTGCCTGGTCCCACCCTAACTATGGCTACACCTTC.

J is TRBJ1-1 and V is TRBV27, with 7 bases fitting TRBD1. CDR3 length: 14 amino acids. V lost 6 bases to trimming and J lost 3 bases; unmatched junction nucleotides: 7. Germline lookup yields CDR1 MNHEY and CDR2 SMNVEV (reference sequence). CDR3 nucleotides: TGTGCCAGCAGCCGGGGAGGGACAGACACTGAAGCTTTCTTT. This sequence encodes CASSRGGTDTEAFF.

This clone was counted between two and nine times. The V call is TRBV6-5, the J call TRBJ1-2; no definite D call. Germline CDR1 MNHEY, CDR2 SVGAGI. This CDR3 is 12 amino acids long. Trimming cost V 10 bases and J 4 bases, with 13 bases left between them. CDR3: CATFTRGYGYTF. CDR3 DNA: TGTGCCACCTTCACTCGTGGCTATGGCTACACCTTC.

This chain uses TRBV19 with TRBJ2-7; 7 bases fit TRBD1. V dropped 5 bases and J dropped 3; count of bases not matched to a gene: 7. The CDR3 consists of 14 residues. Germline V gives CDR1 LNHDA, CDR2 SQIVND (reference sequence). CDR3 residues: CASSRQGVGYEQYF. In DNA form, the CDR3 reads TGTGCCAGTAGTCGACAGGGCGTGGGCTACGAGCAGTACTTC. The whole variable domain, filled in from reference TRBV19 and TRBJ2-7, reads DGGITQSPKYLFRKEGQNVTLSCEQNLNHDAMYWYRQDPGQGLRLIYYSQIVNDFQKGDIAEGYSVSREKKESFPLTVTSAQKNPTAFYLCASSRQGVGYEQYFGPGTRLTVT.

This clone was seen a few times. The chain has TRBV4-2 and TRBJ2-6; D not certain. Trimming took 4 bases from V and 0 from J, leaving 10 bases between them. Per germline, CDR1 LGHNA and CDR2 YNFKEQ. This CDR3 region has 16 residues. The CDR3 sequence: CASSLNGVSGANVLTF. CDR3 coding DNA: TGTGCCAGCAGCCTGAATGGGGTCTCTGGGGCCAACGTCCTGACTTTC.

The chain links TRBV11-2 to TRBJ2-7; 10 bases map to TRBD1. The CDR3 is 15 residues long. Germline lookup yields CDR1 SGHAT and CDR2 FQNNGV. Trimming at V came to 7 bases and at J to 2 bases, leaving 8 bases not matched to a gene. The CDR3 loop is CASTKGGTGAYEQYF. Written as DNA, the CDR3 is TGTGCCAGCACCAAGGGGGGGACAGGGGCCTACGAGCAGTACTTC.

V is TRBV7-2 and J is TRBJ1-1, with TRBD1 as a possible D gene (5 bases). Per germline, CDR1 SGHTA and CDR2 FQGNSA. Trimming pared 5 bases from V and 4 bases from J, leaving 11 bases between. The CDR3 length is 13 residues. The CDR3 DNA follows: TGTGCCAGCAGCCCCGTAAGGGGCACTGAAGCTTTCTTT. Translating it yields CASSPVRGTEAFF.

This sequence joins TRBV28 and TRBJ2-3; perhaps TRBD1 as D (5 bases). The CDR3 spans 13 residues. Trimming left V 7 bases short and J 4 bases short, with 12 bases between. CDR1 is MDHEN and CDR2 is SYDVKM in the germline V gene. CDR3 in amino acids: CASIPAGSDTQYF. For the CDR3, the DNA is TGTGCCAGCATCCCCGCAGGGTCAGATACGCAGTATTTT.

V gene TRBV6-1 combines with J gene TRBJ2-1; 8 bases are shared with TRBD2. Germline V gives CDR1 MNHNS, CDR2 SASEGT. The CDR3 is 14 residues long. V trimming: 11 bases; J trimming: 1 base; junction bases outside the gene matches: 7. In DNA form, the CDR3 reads TGTGCCGGCTACGGGGGGGGTTCCTACAATGAGCAGTTCTTC. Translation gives CAGYGGGSYNEQFF.

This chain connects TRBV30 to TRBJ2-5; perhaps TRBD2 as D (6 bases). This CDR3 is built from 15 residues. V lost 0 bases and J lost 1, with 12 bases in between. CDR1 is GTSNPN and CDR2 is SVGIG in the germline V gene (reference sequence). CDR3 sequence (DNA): TGTGCCTGGAGTGTACTGGCGGGACCCCAAGAGACCCAGTACTTC. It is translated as CAWSVLAGPQETQYF.

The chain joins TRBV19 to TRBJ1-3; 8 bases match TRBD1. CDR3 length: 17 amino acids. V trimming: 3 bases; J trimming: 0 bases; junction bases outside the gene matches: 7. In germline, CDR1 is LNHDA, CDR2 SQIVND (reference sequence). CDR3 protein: CASSIGGQDSSGNTIYF. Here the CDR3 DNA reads TGTGCCAGTAGTATTGGGGGACAGGACAGCTCTGGAAACACCATATATTTT.

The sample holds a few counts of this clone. In DNA, the CDR3 is TGTGCCAGCAGCTTAGGGGTGGGAGCGAGTCTTGGGGAGCTGTTTTTT. Its protein is CASSLGVGASLGELFF. The gene calls are TRBV11-2 and TRBJ2-2; tentative D call: TRBD2 (5 bases). V was pared by 1 base and J by 8 bases, with 17 bases between. Germline CDR1 SGHAT, CDR2 FQNNGV. The CDR3 spans 16 residues.

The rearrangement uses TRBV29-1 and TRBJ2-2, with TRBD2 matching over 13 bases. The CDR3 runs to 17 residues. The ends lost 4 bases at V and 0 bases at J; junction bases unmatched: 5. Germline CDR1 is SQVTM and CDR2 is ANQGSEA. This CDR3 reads CSVGPLAGGANTGELFF. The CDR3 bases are TGCAGCGTTGGTCCACTAGCGGGAGGGGCGAACACCGGGGAGCTGTTTTTT.

The CDR3 protein is CASSEDLTHNEQFF. The CDR3 DNA sequence: TGTGCCAGTAGTGAGGACTTGACCCACAATGAGCAGTTCTTC. The chain links TRBV19 to TRBJ2-1; D is possibly TRBD2 (5 bases). The CDR3 is 14 residues long. The germline V and J ends were trimmed by 5 bases and 5 bases, with 13 bases remaining between them. Germline lookup yields CDR1 LNHDA and CDR2 SQIVND (reference sequence). The full variable domain, completed using reference TRBV19 and TRBJ2-1, is DGGITQSPKYLFRKEGQNVTLSCEQNLNHDAMYWYRQDPGQGLRLIYYSQIVNDFQKGDIAEGYSVSREKKESFPLTVTSAQKNPTAFYLCASSEDLTHNEQFFGPGTRLTVL.

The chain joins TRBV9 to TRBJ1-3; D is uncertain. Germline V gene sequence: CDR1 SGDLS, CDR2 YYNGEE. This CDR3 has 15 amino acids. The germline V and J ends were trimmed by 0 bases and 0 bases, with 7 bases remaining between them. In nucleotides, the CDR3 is TGTGCCAGCAGCGTAGGGCTGAGCTCTGGAAACACCATATATTTT. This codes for CASSVGLSSGNTIYF.

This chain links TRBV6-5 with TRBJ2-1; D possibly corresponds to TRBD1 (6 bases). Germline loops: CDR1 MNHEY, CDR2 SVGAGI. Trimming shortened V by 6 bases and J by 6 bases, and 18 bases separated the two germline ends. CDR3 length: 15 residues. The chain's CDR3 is CASRAQGSRGNEQFF. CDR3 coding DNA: TGTGCCAGCAGGGCACAGGGAAGCAGAGGCAATGAGCAGTTCTTC.